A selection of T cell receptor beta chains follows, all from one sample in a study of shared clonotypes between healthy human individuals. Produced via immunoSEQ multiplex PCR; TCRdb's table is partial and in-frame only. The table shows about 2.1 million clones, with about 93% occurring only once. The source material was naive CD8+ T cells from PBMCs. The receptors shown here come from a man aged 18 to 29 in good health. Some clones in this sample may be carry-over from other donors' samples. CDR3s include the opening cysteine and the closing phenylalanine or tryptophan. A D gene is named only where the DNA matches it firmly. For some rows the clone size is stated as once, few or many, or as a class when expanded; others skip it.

CASTPTGAADTQYF,TGTGCCAGTACCCCTACAGGGGCGGCAGATACGCAGTATTTT,once,TRBD1,TRBV19,TRBJ2-3
CASSYGTGVHFF,TGTGCCAGCAGTTACGGGACAGGAGTTCACTTCTTT,NA,TRBD1,TRBV6-5,TRBJ1-1
CASSYRAEGAFF,TGTGCCAGCAGTTACAGGGCCGAGGGAGCTTTCTTT,NA,NA,TRBV28,TRBJ1-1
CSVEQGTAYEQYF,TGCAGCGTTGAACAGGGGACAGCGTACGAGCAGTACTTC,NA,TRBD1,TRBV29-1,TRBJ2-7
CASSYGGGDTEAFF,TGTGCCAGCAGTTATGGCGGGGGGGACACTGAAGCTTTCTTT,once,NA,TRBV6-5,TRBJ1-1
CASSLGGLAGGTDTQYF,TGTGCCAGCAGTTTAGGGGGCCTAGCGGGGGGCACAGATACGCAGTATTTT,NA,TRBD2,TRBV28,TRBJ2-3
CASSERDYRGLGVWDTEAFF,TGTGCCAGCAGCGAGAGGGATTACAGGGGGCTAGGGGTTTGGGACACTGAAGCTTTCTTT,NA,TRBD1,TRBV5-8,TRBJ1-1
CASSYGGLSSYEQYF,TGTGCCAGCAGTTATGGGGGCCTAAGCTCCTACGAGCAGTACTTC,NA,NA,TRBV6-5,TRBJ2-7
CASRDGDSPYNEKLFF,TGTGCCAGCAGAGATGGGGACAGCCCCTATAATGAAAAACTGTTTTTT,NA,TRBD1,TRBV2,TRBJ1-4
CASSKVGTGEFSEAFF,TGTGCCAGCAGCAAAGTAGGGACAGGAGAATTCTCTGAAGCTTTCTTT,NA,TRBD1,TRBV5-8,TRBJ1-1
CATSRGRGTEAFF,TGTGCCACCAGCAGGGGAAGGGGGACTGAAGCTTTCTTT,NA,NA,TRBV15,TRBJ1-1
CAWSVYKGGYTF,TGTGCCTGGAGTGTATACAAGGGTGGCTACACCTTC,few,NA,TRBV30,TRBJ1-2
CASSVSYEQYF,TGTGCCAGCAGTGTGAGCTACGAGCAGTACTTC,NA,NA,TRBV2,TRBJ2-7
CASSLSTVNEQFF,TGTGCCAGCAGTTTATCCACAGTGAATGAGCAGTTCTTC,NA,NA,TRBV27,TRBJ2-1
CASSRTDRTLHEAFF,TGTGCCAGCAGCAGAACCGACAGGACCCTTCATGAAGCTTTCTTT,NA,NA,TRBV7-9,TRBJ1-1
CASSNCEGGYTF,TGTGCCAGCAGCAATTGTGAAGGGGGCTACACCTTC,NA,NA,TRBV21-1,TRBJ1-2
CASSLWANVSHGGYTF,TGTGCCAGTAGTTTGTGGGCCAATGTCAGCCACGGCGGCTACACCTTC,NA,NA,TRBV19,TRBJ1-2
CASSLGSDQPQHF,TGTGCCAGCAGCTTAGGATCGGATCAGCCCCAGCATTTT,NA,NA,TRBV11-1,TRBJ1-5
CASSEGDTQYF,TGTGCCAGCAGCGAGGGAGATACGCAGTATTTT,few,NA,TRBV9,TRBJ2-3
CAWSVKTVRSEKLFF,TGTGCCTGGAGTGTAAAGACCGTCAGGAGTGAAAAACTGTTTTTT,NA,NA,TRBV30,TRBJ1-4
CASSFGGSPGGAGNTQYF,TGTGCCAGCAGTTTTGGGGGCTCACCGGGGGGTGCTGGAAATACGCAGTATTTT,NA,NA,TRBV27,TRBJ2-3
CASSPLRGLNTEAFF,TGTGCCAGCAGCCCACTAAGAGGGCTGAACACTGAAGCTTTCTTT,few,NA,TRBV11-2,TRBJ1-1
CAISDRDRGRLSSGANVLTF,TGTGCCATCAGTGACCGGGACAGGGGGCGACTTAGCTCTGGGGCCAACGTCCTGACTTTC,NA,TRBD1,TRBV10-3,TRBJ2-6
CASSPGWASGRGPDTQYF,TGTGCCAGCAGCCCAGGTTGGGCGAGCGGGAGAGGTCCGGATACGCAGTATTTT,NA,TRBD2,TRBV13,TRBJ2-3
CASSYGDLTGELFF,TGTGCCAGCAGTTACGGGGACCTCACCGGGGAGCTGTTTTTT,NA,NA,TRBV6-5,TRBJ2-2
CASSLGSGNIQYF,TGTGCCAGCAGCTTAGGTTCTGGAAACATTCAGTACTTC,NA,NA,TRBV7-3,TRBJ2-4
CAWKDGLSYEQYF,TGTGCCTGGAAGGACGGACTCTCCTACGAGCAGTACTTC,NA,NA,TRBV30,TRBJ2-7
CASSSGERIYEQYF,TGTGCCAGCAGCTCTGGCGAGAGAATCTACGAGCAGTACTTC,NA,NA,TRBV11-2,TRBJ2-7
CASSLEGMGNYEQYF,TGTGCCAGCAGCTTAGAAGGGATGGGCAACTACGAGCAGTACTTC,NA,NA,TRBV7-2,TRBJ2-7
CASSLDWTGVFTEAFF,TGCGCCAGCAGCTTGGACTGGACAGGAGTTTTCACTGAAGCTTTCTTT,NA,TRBD1,TRBV5-1,TRBJ1-1
CASRSTENTEAFF,TGTGCCAGCAGGTCGACAGAGAACACTGAAGCTTTCTTT,NA,NA,TRBV27,TRBJ1-1
CASSVQGRDNPGELFF,TGTGCCAGCAGCGTCCAGGGGCGCGATAACCCCGGGGAGCTGTTTTTT,NA,NA,TRBV9,TRBJ2-2
CAWSVLGGPSYNEQFF,TGTGCCTGGAGTGTACTGGGCGGGCCCTCCTACAATGAGCAGTTCTTC,NA,NA,TRBV30,TRBJ2-1
CASSPGTDPYNEQFF,TGTGCCAGCAGCCCCGGGACAGATCCCTACAATGAGCAGTTCTTC,NA,TRBD1,TRBV27,TRBJ2-1
CASSLGSGGVDEQYF,TGTGCCAGCAGTTTAGGGTCCGGGGGTGTGGACGAGCAGTACTTC,NA,NA,TRBV27,TRBJ2-7
CASSHIQDGNQPQHF,TGTGCCAGCAGCCACATACAGGATGGCAATCAGCCCCAGCATTTT,NA,NA,TRBV4-2,TRBJ1-5
CASSLVPYRETNNEQFF,TGTGCCAGCAGCTTGGTCCCTTATCGGGAGACTAACAATGAGCAGTTCTTC,NA,NA,TRBV5-6,TRBJ2-1
CASSLVNNEQFF,TGTGCCAGCAGCTTAGTCAACAATGAGCAGTTCTTC,NA,NA,TRBV7-8,TRBJ2-1
CASSIAAYRSGANVLTF,TGTGCCAGTAGTATAGCGGCGTATCGCTCTGGGGCCAACGTCCTGACTTTC,NA,NA,TRBV19,TRBJ2-6
CASSEGQGLYNEQFF,TGTGCCAGCAGTGAGGGACAGGGGTTGTACAATGAGCAGTTCTTC,NA,TRBD1,TRBV25-1,TRBJ2-1
CASSSHTGFCTF,TGTGCCAGCAGTTCTCATACAGGTTTCTGCACATTC,NA,NA,TRBV27,TRBJ1-2
CASNWAGEDEQFF,TGTGCCAGCAACTGGGCAGGGGAGGATGAGCAGTTCTTC,NA,NA,TRBV6-1,TRBJ2-1
CATTTGREQAYNEQFF,TGTGCCACCACGACGGGGCGGGAGCAGGCCTACAATGAGCAGTTCTTC,once,TRBD2,TRBV28,TRBJ2-1
CASSVGDYEQYF,TGTGCCAGCAGTGTGGGGGACTACGAGCAGTACTTC,NA,NA,TRBV6-1,TRBJ2-7
CASSQRDGMDTQYF,TGCGCCAGCAGCCAACGGGACGGGATGGATACGCAGTATTTT,once,NA,TRBV4-1,TRBJ2-3
CASSRIKGEGGTEAFF,TGTGCCAGCAGCCGAATCAAGGGTGAGGGAGGCACTGAAGCTTTCTTT,NA,NA,TRBV7-9,TRBJ1-1
CASSEETSGPYEQYF,TGCGCCAGCAGTGAGGAAACTAGCGGACCCTACGAGCAGTACTTC,few,TRBD2,TRBV10-1,TRBJ2-7
CATSRTTALYNEQFF,TGTGCCACCAGCAGAACGACTGCCCTCTACAATGAGCAGTTCTTC,NA,NA,TRBV15,TRBJ2-1
CASSYSPSGIKETQYF,TGTGCCAGCAGTTACTCGCCTAGCGGGATCAAAGAGACCCAGTACTTC,NA,TRBD2,TRBV6-6,TRBJ2-5
CATSRERVSNQPQHF,TGTGCCACCAGCAGAGAGAGGGTTAGCAATCAGCCCCAGCATTTT,NA,NA,TRBV15,TRBJ1-5
CASSIDQRPSREQYF,TGTGCCAGTAGTATAGATCAAAGGCCCAGCAGAGAGCAGTACTTC,once,NA,TRBV19,TRBJ2-7